These 26 T cell receptor beta chains were sequenced from one sample in a study of T cell repertoires in cytomegalovirus infection. MiXCR was run by TCRdb on the reads, yielding one entry per CDR3 protein. This sample has about 110,000 distinct CDR3 sequences, with around 31% found just once. No cognate antigen is known for these TCRs. This specimen consisted of CD8+ T cells from cultured PBMCs, obtained from culture after CMV antigen stimulation. Receptor source: a human donor in good health (CMV status not recorded). Some clones in this sample may be carry-over from other donors' samples.

The chain couples TRBV27 to TRBJ2-1; 8 positions agree with TRBD1. From germline, CDR1 is MNHEY and CDR2 SMNVEV (reference sequence). CDR3 length: 15 amino acids. V trimming: 4 bases; J trimming: 2 bases; junction bases outside the gene matches: 4. For the CDR3, the DNA is TGTGCCAGCAGTTCGACAGGGGAAACCTACAATGAGCAGTTCTTC. Amino acid sequence: CASSSTGETYNEQFF.

This clonotype was detected ten times or more. The gene calls are TRBV7-2 and TRBJ2-3; D is undetermined. Trimming took 8 bases from V and 0 from J, leaving 15 bases between them. CDR1 and CDR2 from the germline V gene are SGHTA and FQGNSA. The CDR3 consists of 15 residues. CDR3 DNA: TGTGCCAGCCGACGTCAGGTTACTAGCACAGATACGCAGTATTTT. Protein sequence: CASRRQVTSTDTQYF.

Many counts were recorded for this clonotype. This chain uses TRBV7-2 with TRBJ2-6; D is possibly TRBD1 or TRBD2 (7 bases each). V dropped 5 bases and J dropped 2 bases, with 10 bases sitting between them. Germline CDR1 reads SGHTA; CDR2 reads FQGNSA. The CDR3 is made up of 15 amino acids. The CDR3 region is CASSPGGAGANVLTF. CDR3 nucleotides: TGTGCCAGCAGCCCAGGGGGGGCTGGGGCCAACGTCCTGACTTTC.

This rearrangement joins TRBV27 to TRBJ1-2; D is perhaps TRBD1 (6 bases). The CDR3 has 15 amino acids. Germline CDR1 is MNHEY and CDR2 is SMNVEV (reference sequence). Deletions cut 0 bases from V and 4 bases from J, with 12 bases between. The CDR3 DNA reads as TGTGCCAGCAGTTTATCCCCCCGGGGGCCCTATGGCTACACCTTC. Its protein product is CASSLSPRGPYGYTF.

The genes are TRBV7-2 and TRBJ2-7, with 9 bases lining up with TRBD1. Looked up from germline, CDR1 is SGHTA and CDR2 is FQGNSA. V was pared by 5 bases and J by 6 bases, with 5 bases of the junction left unmatched. The CDR3 is made up of 13 amino acids. The CDR3 reads CASSPTGGLEQYF. CDR3 nucleotides: TGTGCCAGCAGCCCGACAGGGGGACTCGAGCAGTACTTC. Supplemented by reference TRBV7-2 and TRBJ2-7, the full variable domain reads GAGVSQSPSNKVTEKGKDVELRCDPISGHTALYWYRQSLGQGLEFLIYFQGNSAPDKSGLPSDRFSAERTGGSVSTLTIQRTQQEDSAVYLCASSPTGGLEQYFGPGTRLTVT.

The gene calls are TRBV19 and TRBJ2-3, with TRBD1 matching over 8 bases. Germline CDR1 is LNHDA and CDR2 is SQIVND (reference sequence). With 5 bases clipped from V and 4 bases from J, the junction kept 11 bases outside the gene matches. The CDR3 runs to 16 residues. The CDR3 reads CASSALDRVSADTQYF. The DNA of the CDR3 is TGTGCCAGTAGTGCGTTGGACAGGGTGAGCGCAGATACGCAGTATTTT.

This clonotype turned up a few times. For the CDR3, the DNA is TGTGCCAGCACCCGGGACATTTTGCCAAACGGAAACACCATATATTTT. It translates to CASTRDILPNGNTIYF. The genes are TRBV12-3 or TRBV12-4 and TRBJ1-3; D possibly corresponds to TRBD1 (6 bases). Trimming removed 7 bases at V and 4 bases at J, with 20 bases between. The CDR3 consists of 16 residues.

This clonotype was recorded a few times. This chain links TRBV5-6 with TRBJ1-5; D possibly corresponds to TRBD1 (5 bases). CDR1 and CDR2 (germline): SGHDT, YYEEEE. V lost 0 bases to trimming and J lost 11 bases, with 6 bases between them. This CDR3 has 11 amino acids. CDR3 nucleotide sequence: TGTGCCAGCAGCTTGGAGGGGACCCAGCATTTT. The encoded protein is CASSLEGTQHF.

This clonotype was observed a handful of times. This rearrangement joins TRBV19 to TRBJ2-1, with D perhaps matching TRBD1 (5 bases). V gave up 5 bases and J gave up 0 bases, with 11 bases separating them. In germline, CDR1 is LNHDA, CDR2 SQIVND (reference sequence). The CDR3 loop spans 15 amino acids. The CDR3 nucleotides are TGTGCCAGTAGTCAGGGATCGAACTCCTACAATGAGCAGTTCTTC. Amino acids: CASSQGSNSYNEQFF.

This clonotype was counted at least ten times. The chain carries TRBV11-3 and TRBJ2-1; D is ambiguous. The CDR3 is made up of 12 amino acids. V was shortened by 4 bases and J by 12 bases, with 13 bases between the two germline ends. Germline V CDR1 and CDR2: SGHNT, YENEEA. The CDR3 sequence: CASSSQDGWQFF. In DNA form, the CDR3 reads TGTGCCAGCAGCTCACAAGATGGATGGCAGTTCTTC. The entire variable domain, with the rest obtained from reference TRBV11-3 and TRBJ2-1, is as follows: EAGVVQSPRYKIIEKKQPVAFWCNPISGHNTLYWYLQNLGQGPELLIRYENEEAVDDSQLPKDRFSAERLKGVDSTLKIQPAELGDSAVYLCASSSQDGWQFFGPGTRLTVL.

The V and J genes are TRBV5-1 and TRBJ2-1; 9 nucleotides align to TRBD2. Germline trimming cut 5 bases from V and 3 bases from J; bases unmatched to any gene: 18. The CDR3 contains 19 residues. CDR1 is SGHRS, CDR2 YFSETQ, per germline. The CDR3 protein is CASRPRGEASGENYNEQFF. In DNA, the CDR3 is TGCGCCAGCAGGCCTCGGGGGGAGGCTAGCGGGGAGAACTACAATGAGCAGTTCTTC.

This clonotype occurred a few times. The gene calls are TRBV19 and TRBJ1-1; 7 bases fit TRBD1. Per germline, CDR1 LNHDA and CDR2 SQIVND (reference sequence). CDR3 size: 16 residues. V lost 5 bases, J lost 1 base, and 10 bases stayed unmatched. CDR3 sequence: CASSPLDRYKNTEAFF. The DNA for the CDR3 is TGTGCCAGTAGTCCGCTGGACAGGTACAAGAACACTGAAGCTTTCTTT.

The V call is TRBV12-5, the J call TRBJ2-1; a weak D match, TRBD1 (5 bases). This CDR3 comprises 13 residues. Trimming took off 0 bases at V and 9 bases at J, with 9 bases between the two ends. The V gene's germline CDR1 is LGHNT and CDR2 FRNRAP. The CDR3 DNA reads as TGTGCTAGTGGTTTGGTCCAGGGCCTTGAGCAGTTCTTC. This codes for CASGLVQGLEQFF.

This clonotype was recorded a few times. The chain carries TRBV4-1 and TRBJ2-3; 8 bases map to TRBD2. J gave up 0 bases and V 2 bases, and 13 bases lay outside the gene matches. Germline V gene lookup returns CDR1 MGHRA and CDR2 YSYEKL. This CDR3 is 19 amino acids long. CDR3 loop: CASSQSAYAGGSSTDTQYF. CDR3 DNA: TGCGCCAGCAGCCAATCGGCCTACGCGGGGGGATCTAGCACAGATACGCAGTATTTT.

The J gene is TRBJ1-5, the V gene TRBV4-1; D perhaps matches TRBD1 (5 bases). The CDR3 extends over 16 amino acids. The germline V and J ends were trimmed by 1 base and 3 bases, with 13 bases remaining between them. Germline values: CDR1 MGHRA, CDR2 YSYEKL. The CDR3 spells CASSQGAGQFNQPQHF. For the CDR3, the DNA is TGCGCCAGCAGCCAAGGGGCGGGGCAGTTCAATCAGCCCCAGCATTTT.

This clonotype is a singleton in its sample. This chain uses TRBV7-8 with TRBJ2-7; TRBD1 matches 9 bases. Germline V CDR1 and CDR2: SGHVS, FQNEAQ. The CDR3 loop spans 16 amino acids. Trimming at V came to 1 base and at J to 3 bases, leaving 7 bases not matched to a gene. Here the CDR3 DNA reads TGTGCCAGCAGCTTAGTTCCCGGGACAGGGTTCTACGAGCAGTACTTC. This sequence encodes CASSLVPGTGFYEQYF.

There are a few counts of this clonotype. The chain is built from TRBV27 and TRBJ2-1; 7 positions agree with TRBD1. There are 14 residues in the CDR3. Trimming cost V 3 bases and J 4 bases; bases outside gene matches: 3. In germline, CDR1 is MNHEY, CDR2 SMNVEV (reference sequence). CDR3 region: CASSFGGQYNEQFF. The DNA of the CDR3 is TGTGCCAGCAGTTTTGGGGGACAGTACAATGAGCAGTTCTTC.

The chain employs TRBV6-2 or TRBV6-3 and TRBJ2-7; no reliable D call. This CDR3 has 13 residues. The germline V gene has CDR1 MNHEY and CDR2 SVGEGT. Trimming stripped 2 bases from V and 2 bases from J, with 7 bases between. CDR3 coding DNA: TGTGCCAGCAGTTACAGGGATACCTACGAGCAGTACTTC. It specifies CASSYRDTYEQYF.

This clonotype was detected only a few times. The V and J genes are TRBV19 and TRBJ2-1, with a weak D call TRBD1 (5 bases). The germline V gene encodes CDR1 LNHDA and CDR2 SQIVND (reference sequence). V lost 4 bases and J 3 bases, leaving 19 bases between the germline ends. This CDR3 is built from 17 residues. The CDR3 protein is CASSTWMAGNLYNEQFF. DNA of the CDR3: TGTGCCAGTAGTACATGGATGGCAGGGAACCTCTACAATGAGCAGTTCTTC.

CDR3 residues: CASSLENWDTSPPYEQYF. The CDR3, as DNA: TGTGCCAGCAGCTTAGAAAATTGGGACACCTCTCCGCCCTACGAGCAGTACTTC. This chain links TRBV11-2 with TRBJ2-7; a weak D match, TRBD1 (6 bases). CDR3 length: 18 residues. Germline V lookup: CDR1 SGHAT, CDR2 FQNNGV. Deletions cut 0 bases from V and 2 bases from J, with 20 bases between.

This clonotype was seen only a few times. The rearrangement links TRBV7-9 to TRBJ2-5; D ambiguous. The V gene lost 0 bases and the J gene lost 5 bases, with 13 bases spanning the gap. The CDR3 has 15 amino acids. From germline, CDR1 is SEHNR and CDR2 FQNEAQ (reference sequence). This chain's CDR3 is CASSLAQALGETQYF. The CDR3 nucleotides read TGTGCCAGCAGCTTAGCGCAGGCGCTGGGGGAGACCCAGTACTTC.

This clonotype came up a few times. The chain couples TRBV19 to TRBJ2-7; 7 bases map to TRBD1. With V trimmed by 6 bases and J by 4 bases, 6 bases remained unmatched. The length of the CDR3 is 13 residues. The germline gives CDR1 LNHDA, CDR2 SQIVND (reference sequence). Here the CDR3 reads CASSRQGTYEQYF. In DNA, the CDR3 is TGTGCCAGTAGCCGACAGGGAACATACGAGCAGTACTTC. Full variable domain (missing parts from reference TRBV19 and TRBJ2-7): DGGITQSPKYLFRKEGQNVTLSCEQNLNHDAMYWYRQDPGQGLRLIYYSQIVNDFQKGDIAEGYSVSREKKESFPLTVTSAQKNPTAFYLCASSRQGTYEQYFGPGTRLTVT.

V usage is TRBV20-1 and J usage is TRBJ2-7; 11 bases fit TRBD1. The CDR3 consists of 15 residues. Germline V lookup: CDR1 DFQATT, CDR2 SNEGSKA (reference sequence). J lost 3 bases, V lost 0 bases, and 4 bases had no gene match. CDR3 bases: TGCAGTGCTAGAGAGTGGACAGGGGGCAACTACGAGCAGTACTTC. Amino acids: CSAREWTGGNYEQYF.

The table lists this clonotype with many counts. The chain is built from TRBV29-1 and TRBJ1-5; D may be TRBD1 (6 bases). The CDR3 contains 13 residues. CDR1 SQVTM and CDR2 ANQGSEA come from the germline V gene. V dropped 8 bases and J dropped 3 bases, with 14 bases sitting between them. The CDR3 region has the DNA TGCAGCATTCGGGACAATCACAATCAGCCCCAGCATTTT. As protein: CSIRDNHNQPQHF.

The table lists this clonotype with a count of one. The CDR3, as DNA: TGTGCCAGCAGCCAAGAGGGACTAGCGGGGGGGGAGTTCTTC. It specifies CASSQEGLAGGEFF. This rearrangement joins TRBV4-2 to TRBJ2-1; 16 bases align to TRBD2. The CDR3 length is 14 residues. The V and J ends lost 0 bases and 14 bases, in that order; junction bases with no gene match: 1. Germline-derived CDR1 and CDR2 are LGHNA and YNFKEQ.

The V and J genes are TRBV12-3 or TRBV12-4 and TRBJ1-2; D is undetermined. This CDR3 region has 13 residues. Trimming pared 4 bases from V and 8 bases from J, leaving 14 bases between. The CDR3 DNA reads TGTGCCAGCAGTTATTCAATGACCGGGGGCTACACCTTC. Translation: CASSYSMTGGYTF.